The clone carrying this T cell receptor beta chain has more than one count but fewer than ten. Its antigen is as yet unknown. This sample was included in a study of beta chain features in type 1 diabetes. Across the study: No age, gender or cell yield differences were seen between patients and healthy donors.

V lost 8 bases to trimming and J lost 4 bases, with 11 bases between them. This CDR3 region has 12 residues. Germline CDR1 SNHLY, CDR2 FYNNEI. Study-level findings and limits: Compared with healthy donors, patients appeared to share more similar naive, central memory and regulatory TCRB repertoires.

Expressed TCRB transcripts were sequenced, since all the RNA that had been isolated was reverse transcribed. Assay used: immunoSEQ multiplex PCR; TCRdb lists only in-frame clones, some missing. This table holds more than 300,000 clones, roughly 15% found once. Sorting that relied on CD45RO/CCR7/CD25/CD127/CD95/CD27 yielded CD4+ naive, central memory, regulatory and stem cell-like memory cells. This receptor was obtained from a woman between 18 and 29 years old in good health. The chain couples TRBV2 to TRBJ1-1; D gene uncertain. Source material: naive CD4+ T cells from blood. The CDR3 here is CASFGQRTEAFF. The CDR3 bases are TGTGCCAGCTTTGGGCAACGCACTGAAGCTTTCTTT.